This T cell receptor (beta chain) was identified in a study of T-cell memory formation after mild COVID-19. This CDR3 region has 16 residues. The J segment lost 3 bases and the V segment lost 5 bases, leaving 9 bases of the junction unmatched. Germline CDR1 is SGHTA and CDR2 is FQGNSA. TCRdb independently ran MiXCR on the 5' RACE reads; one entry per CDR3 protein. Among hundreds of thousands of distinct CDR3 sequences listed, 15% to 20% were seen once. The specimen sequenced was PBMCs or a T cell subset sorted from them (not recorded which). This chain connects TRBV7-2 to TRBJ2-1, with TRBD2 matching over 8 bases. The receptor was derived from a man in his late teens or twenties who had mild COVID-19 (a few samples of this study predate the infection). Cell type and time point are not known. The CDR3 here is CASSPGAAGGYNEQFF. For the CDR3, the DNA is TGTGCCAGCAGCCCCGGGGCGGCGGGGGGCTACAATGAGCAGTTCTTC. Full variable domain (outside the CDR3, taken from reference TRBV7-2 and TRBJ2-1): GAGVSQSPSNKVTEKGKDVELRCDPISGHTALYWYRQSLGQGLEFLIYFQGNSAPDKSGLPSDRFSAERTGGSVSTLTIQRTQQEDSAVYLCASSPGAAGGYNEQFFGPGTRLTVL.